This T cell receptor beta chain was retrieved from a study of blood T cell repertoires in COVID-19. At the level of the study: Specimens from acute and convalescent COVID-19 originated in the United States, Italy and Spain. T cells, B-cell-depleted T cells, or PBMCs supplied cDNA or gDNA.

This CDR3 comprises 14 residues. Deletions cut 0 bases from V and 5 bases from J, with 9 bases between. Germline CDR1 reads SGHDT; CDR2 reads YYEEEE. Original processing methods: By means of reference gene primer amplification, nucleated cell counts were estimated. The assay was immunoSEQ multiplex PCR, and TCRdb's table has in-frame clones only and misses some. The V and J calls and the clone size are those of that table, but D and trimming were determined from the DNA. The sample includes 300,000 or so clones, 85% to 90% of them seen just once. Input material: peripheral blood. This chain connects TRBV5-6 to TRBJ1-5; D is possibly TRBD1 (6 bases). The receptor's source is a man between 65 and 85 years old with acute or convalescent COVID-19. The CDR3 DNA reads TGTGCCAGCAGCTTGGAAGGGGGGGATCAGCCCCAGCATTTT. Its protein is CASSLEGGDQPQHF. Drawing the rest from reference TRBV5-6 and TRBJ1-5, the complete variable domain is DAGVTQSPTHLIKTRGQQVTLRCSPKSGHDTVSWYQQALGQGPQFIFQYYEEEERQRGNFPDRFSGHQFPNYSSELNVNALLLGDSALYLCASSLEGGDQPQHFGDGTRLSIL.